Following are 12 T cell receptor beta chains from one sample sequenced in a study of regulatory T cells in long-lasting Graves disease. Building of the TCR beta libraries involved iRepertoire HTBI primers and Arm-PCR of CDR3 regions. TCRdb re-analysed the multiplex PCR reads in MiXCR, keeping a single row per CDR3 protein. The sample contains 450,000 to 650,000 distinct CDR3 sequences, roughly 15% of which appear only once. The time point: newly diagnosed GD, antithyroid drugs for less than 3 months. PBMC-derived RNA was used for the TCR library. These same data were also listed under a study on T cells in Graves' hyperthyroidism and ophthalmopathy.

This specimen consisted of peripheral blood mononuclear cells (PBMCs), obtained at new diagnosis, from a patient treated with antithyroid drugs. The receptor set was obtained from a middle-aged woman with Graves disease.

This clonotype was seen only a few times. CDR3 in amino acids: CASSTGTRPLPYQETQYF. The DNA of the CDR3 is TGTGCCAGCAGCACAGGAACGAGACCCCTCCCGTACCAAGAGACCCAGTACTTC. This chain links TRBV11-2 with TRBJ2-5; tentative D call: TRBD1 (5 bases). CDR3 length equals 18 residues. Germline CDR1 SGHAT, CDR2 FQNNGV. V lost 5 bases, J lost 0 bases, and 22 bases lay in between. The full variable domain, rest sourced from reference TRBV11-2 and TRBJ2-5, is EAGVAQSPRYKIIEKRQSVAFWCNPISGHATLYWYQQILGQGPKLLIQFQNNGVVDDSQLPKDRFSAERLKGVDSTLKIQPAKLEDSAVYLCASSTGTRPLPYQETQYFGPGTRLLVL.

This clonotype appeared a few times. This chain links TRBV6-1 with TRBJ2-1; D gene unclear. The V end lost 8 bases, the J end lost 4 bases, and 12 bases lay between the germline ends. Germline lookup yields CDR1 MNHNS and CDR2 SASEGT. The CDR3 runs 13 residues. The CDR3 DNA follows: TGTGCCAGCTCCCTTACTAAGTACAATGAGCAGTTCTTC. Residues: CASSLTKYNEQFF.

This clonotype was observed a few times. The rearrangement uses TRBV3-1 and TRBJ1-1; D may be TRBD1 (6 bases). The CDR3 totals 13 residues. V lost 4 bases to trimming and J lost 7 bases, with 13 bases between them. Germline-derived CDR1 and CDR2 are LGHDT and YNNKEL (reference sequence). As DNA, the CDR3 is TGTGCCAGCAGCCCGACAGGACCCTTTGAAGCTTTCTTT. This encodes CASSPTGPFEAFF. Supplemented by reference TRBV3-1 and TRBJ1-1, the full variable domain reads DTAVSQTPKYLVTQMGNDKSIKCEQNLGHDTMYWYKQDSKKFLKIMFSYNNKELIINETVPNRFSPKSPDKAHLNLHINSLELGDSAVYFCASSPTGPFEAFFGQGTRLTVV.

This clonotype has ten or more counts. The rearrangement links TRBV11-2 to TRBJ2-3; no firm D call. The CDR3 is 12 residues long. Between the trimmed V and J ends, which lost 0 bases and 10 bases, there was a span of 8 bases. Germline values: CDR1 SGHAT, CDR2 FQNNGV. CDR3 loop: CASSLDQTSQYF. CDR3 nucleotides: TGTGCCAGCAGCTTAGACCAAACATCGCAGTATTTT.

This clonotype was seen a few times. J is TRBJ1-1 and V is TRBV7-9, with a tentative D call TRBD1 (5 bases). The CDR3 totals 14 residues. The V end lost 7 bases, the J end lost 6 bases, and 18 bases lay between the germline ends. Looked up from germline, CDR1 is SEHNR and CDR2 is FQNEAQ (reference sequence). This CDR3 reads CASTPGLYDSEAFF. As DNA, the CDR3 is TGTGCCAGCACTCCGGGACTGTACGACTCTGAAGCTTTCTTT.

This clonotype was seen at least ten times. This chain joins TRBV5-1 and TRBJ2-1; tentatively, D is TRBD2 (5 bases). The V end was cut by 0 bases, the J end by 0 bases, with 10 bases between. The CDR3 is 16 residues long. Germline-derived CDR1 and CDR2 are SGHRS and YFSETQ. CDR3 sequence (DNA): TGCGCCAGCAGCTTGGAGGTAGGACTCTCCTACAATGAGCAGTTCTTC. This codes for CASSLEVGLSYNEQFF.

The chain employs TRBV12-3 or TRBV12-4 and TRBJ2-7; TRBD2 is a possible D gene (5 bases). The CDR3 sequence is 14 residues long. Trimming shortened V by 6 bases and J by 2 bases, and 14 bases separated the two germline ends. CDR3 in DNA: TGTGCCAGCAGACCGCGTCGGGGTCCCTACGAGCAGTACTTC. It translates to CASRPRRGPYEQYF.

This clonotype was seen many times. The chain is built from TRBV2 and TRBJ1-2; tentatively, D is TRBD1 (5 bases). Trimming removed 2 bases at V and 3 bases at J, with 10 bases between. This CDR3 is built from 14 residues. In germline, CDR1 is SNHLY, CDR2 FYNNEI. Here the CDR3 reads CASSESHRYYGYTF. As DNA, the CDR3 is TGTGCCAGCAGTGAATCTCACAGGTACTATGGCTACACCTTC.

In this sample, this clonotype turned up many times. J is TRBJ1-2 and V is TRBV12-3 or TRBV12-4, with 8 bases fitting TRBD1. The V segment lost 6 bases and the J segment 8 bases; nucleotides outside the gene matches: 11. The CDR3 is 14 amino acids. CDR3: CASRPGQGPVGYTF. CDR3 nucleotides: TGTGCCAGCAGACCTGGACAGGGCCCTGTAGGCTACACCTTC.

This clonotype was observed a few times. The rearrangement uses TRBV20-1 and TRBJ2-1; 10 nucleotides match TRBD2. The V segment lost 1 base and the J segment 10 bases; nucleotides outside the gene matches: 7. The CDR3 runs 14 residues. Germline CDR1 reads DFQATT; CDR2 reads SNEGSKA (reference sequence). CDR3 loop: CSARGASGGPEQFF. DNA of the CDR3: TGCAGTGCTAGAGGAGCTAGCGGGGGACCCGAGCAGTTCTTC.

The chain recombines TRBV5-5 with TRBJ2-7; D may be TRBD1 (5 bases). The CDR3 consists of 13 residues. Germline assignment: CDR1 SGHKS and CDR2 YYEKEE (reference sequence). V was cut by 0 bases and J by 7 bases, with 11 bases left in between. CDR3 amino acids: CASSLAKGLEQYF. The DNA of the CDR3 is TGTGCCAGCAGCTTGGCGAAGGGGCTGGAGCAGTACTTC.

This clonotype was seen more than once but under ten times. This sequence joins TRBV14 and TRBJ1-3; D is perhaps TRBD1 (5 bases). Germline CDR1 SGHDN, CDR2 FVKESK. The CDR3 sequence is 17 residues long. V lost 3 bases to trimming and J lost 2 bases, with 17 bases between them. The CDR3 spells CASSHRQRLFAGNTIYF. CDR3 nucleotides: TGTGCCAGCAGCCATAGACAGCGTTTATTCGCTGGAAACACCATATATTTT.